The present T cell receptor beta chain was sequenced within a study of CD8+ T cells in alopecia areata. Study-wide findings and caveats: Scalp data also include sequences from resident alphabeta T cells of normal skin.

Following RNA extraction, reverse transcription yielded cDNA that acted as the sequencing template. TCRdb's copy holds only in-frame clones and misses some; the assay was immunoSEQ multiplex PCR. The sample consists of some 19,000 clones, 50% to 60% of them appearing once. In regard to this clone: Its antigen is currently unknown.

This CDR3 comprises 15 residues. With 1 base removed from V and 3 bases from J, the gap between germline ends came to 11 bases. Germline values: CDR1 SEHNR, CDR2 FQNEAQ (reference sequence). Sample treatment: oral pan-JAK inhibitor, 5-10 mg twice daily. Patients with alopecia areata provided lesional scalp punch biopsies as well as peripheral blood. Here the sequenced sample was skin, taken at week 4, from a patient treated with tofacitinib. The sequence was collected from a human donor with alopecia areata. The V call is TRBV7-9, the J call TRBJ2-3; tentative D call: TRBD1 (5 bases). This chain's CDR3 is CASSLGRESTDTQYF. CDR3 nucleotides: TGTGCCAGCAGCTTAGGCAGGGAAAGTACAGATACGCAGTATTTT.